This T cell receptor (beta chain) was observed in a study of spatial heterogeneity in lung cancer. The time point was: sample taken at primary tumor resection. Donors were some 72 untreated early-stage non-small cell lung cancer patients. Frozen PBMC, nontumor lung or tumor provided whole RNA, which was sequenced unsorted. The germline CDR1 and CDR2 sequences are SNHLY and FYNNEI. CDR3 length: 14 residues. Trimming pared 1 base from V and 8 bases from J, leaving 12 bases between. This clonotype was picked up many times. Each CDR3 protein is one row after TCRdb ran MiXCR on the 5' RACE reads. The data contain 20,000 to 25,000 distinct CDR3 sequences, roughly 4.5% of them singletons.

This chain connects TRBV2 to TRBJ2-1; tentative D call: TRBD2 (5 bases). The receptor comes from a male donor with early-stage non-small cell lung cancer. The sample was PBMCs, taken at surgery. CDR3 sequence: CASSEVRTEDEQFF. The CDR3 DNA is TGTGCCAGCAGTGAAGTAAGGACGGAGGATGAGCAGTTCTTC. Combining the CDR3 with reference TRBV2 and TRBJ2-1 gives the whole variable domain EPEVTQTPSHQVTQMGQEVILRCVPISNHLYFYWYRQILGQKVEFLVSFYNNEISEKSEIFDDQFSVERPDGSNFTLKIRSTKLEDSAMYFCASSEVRTEDEQFFGPGTRLTVL.